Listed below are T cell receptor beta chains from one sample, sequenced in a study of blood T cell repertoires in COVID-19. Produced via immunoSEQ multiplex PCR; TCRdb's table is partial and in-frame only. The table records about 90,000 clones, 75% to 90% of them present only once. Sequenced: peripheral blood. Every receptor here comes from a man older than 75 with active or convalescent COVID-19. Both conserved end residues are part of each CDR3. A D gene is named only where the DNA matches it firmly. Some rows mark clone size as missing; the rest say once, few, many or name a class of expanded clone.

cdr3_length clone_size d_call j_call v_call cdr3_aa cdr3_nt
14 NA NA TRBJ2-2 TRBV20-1 CSASKGVQTGELFF TGCAGTGCTAGTAAGGGGGTACAAACCGGGGAGCTGTTTTTT
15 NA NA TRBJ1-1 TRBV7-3 CASSLGQIMNTEAFF TGTGCCAGCAGCTTAGGACAGATAATGAACACTGAAGCTTTCTTT
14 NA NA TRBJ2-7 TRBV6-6 CASADPGSSYEQYF TGTGCCAGCGCCGATCCGGGTAGCTCCTACGAGCAGTACTTC
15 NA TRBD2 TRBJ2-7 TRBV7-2 CASSLRTSGYYEQYF TGTGCCAGCAGCCTCAGGACTAGCGGCTACTACGAGCAGTACTTC
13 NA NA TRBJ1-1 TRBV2 CASSGDRRTEAFF TGTGCCAGCAGTGGCGACAGGCGGACTGAAGCTTTCTTT
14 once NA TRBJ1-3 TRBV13 CAYREGGFGNTIYF TGTGCCTACAGGGAGGGCGGTTTTGGAAACACCATATATTTT
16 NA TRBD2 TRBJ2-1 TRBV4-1 CASSQGLAGPAAEQFF TGCGCCAGCAGCCAAGGATTAGCGGGCCCTGCAGCGGAGCAGTTCTTC
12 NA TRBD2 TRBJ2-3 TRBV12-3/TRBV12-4 CASSTLAGLRYF TGTGCCAGCAGTACGCTAGCGGGATTGAGGTATTTT
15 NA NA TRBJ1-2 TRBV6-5 CASSKNGAGTSGYTF TGTGCCAGCAGTAAGAACGGGGCGGGGACCTCTGGCTACACCTTC
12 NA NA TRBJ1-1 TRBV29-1 CSVARGYTEAFF TGCAGCGTAGCGCGGGGGTACACTGAAGCTTTCTTT
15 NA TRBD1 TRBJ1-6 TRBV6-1 CASSEATGQNSPLHF TGTGCCAGCAGTGAAGCGACGGGACAGAATTCACCCCTCCACTTT
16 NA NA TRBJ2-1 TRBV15 CATSRKRSSSYNEQFF TGTGCCACCAGCAGGAAAAGAAGTAGCTCCTACAATGAGCAGTTCTTC
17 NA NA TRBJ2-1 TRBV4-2 CASSPLLRAGGNNEQFF TGTGCCAGCAGCCCTCTCCTCCGCGCTGGGGGGAACAATGAGCAGTTCTTC
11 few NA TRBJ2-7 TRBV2 CASSEGPEQYF TGTGCCAGCAGTGAAGGGCCCGAGCAGTACTTC
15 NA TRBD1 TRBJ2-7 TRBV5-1 CASRITGGTTYEQYF TGCGCCAGTAGAATAACAGGGGGTACAACCTACGAGCAGTACTTC
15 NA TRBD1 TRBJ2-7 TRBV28 CASSLGQGAYYEQYF TGTGCCAGCAGTTTAGGACAGGGGGCATACTACGAGCAGTACTTC
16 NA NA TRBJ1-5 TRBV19 CASLFSAGRNNQPQHF TGTGCCAGTTTGTTTTCAGCAGGGAGGAACAATCAGCCCCAGCATTTT
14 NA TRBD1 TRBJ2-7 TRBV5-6 CASSLIGTGGFQYF TGTGCCAGCAGCTTGATCGGGACAGGGGGCTTTCAGTACTTC
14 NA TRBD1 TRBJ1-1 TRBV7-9 CASSLKGQDTEAFF TGTGCCAGCAGCCTAAAAGGACAGGACACTGAAGCTTTCTTT
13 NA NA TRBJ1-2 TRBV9 CASSVEADYGYTF TGTGCCAGCAGCGTAGAGGCGGACTATGGCTACACCTTC
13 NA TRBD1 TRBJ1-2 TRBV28 CASSIPGGYGYTF TGTGCCAGCAGTATTCCAGGGGGCTATGGCTACACCTTC
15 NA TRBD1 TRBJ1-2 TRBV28 CASSQTGGVGYGYTF TGTGCCAGCAGCCAAACAGGGGGCGTTGGATATGGCTACACCTTC
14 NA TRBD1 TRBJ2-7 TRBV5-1 CASSLGTGGYEQYF TGCGCCAGCAGCTTGGGGACAGGGGGCTACGAGCAGTACTTC
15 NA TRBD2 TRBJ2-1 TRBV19 CASSIPRRGNNEQFF TGTGCCAGTAGTATTCCCCGGCGGGGGAACAATGAGCAGTTCTTC
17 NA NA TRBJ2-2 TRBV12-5 CASGSPREIANTGELFF TGTGCTAGTGGTTCGCCCCGGGAAATCGCGAACACCGGGGAGCTGTTTTTT
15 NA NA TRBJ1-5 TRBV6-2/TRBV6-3 CASSYQGLGNQPQHF TGTGCCAGCAGTTACCAGGGGCTCGGCAATCAGCCCCAGCATTTT
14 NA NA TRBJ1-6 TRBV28 CASRPGHDNSPLHF TGTGCCAGCAGACCGGGACATGATAATTCACCCCTCCACTTT
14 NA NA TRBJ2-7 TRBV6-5 CASSRDKVGYEQYF TGTGCCAGCTCTCGAGACAAGGTGGGCTACGAGCAGTACTTC
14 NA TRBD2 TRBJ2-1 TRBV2 CASSGLAGVSEQFF TGTGCCAGCAGTGGACTAGCGGGAGTGAGTGAGCAGTTCTTC
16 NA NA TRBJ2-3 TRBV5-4 CASSTFGGEGTDTQYF TGTGCCAGCAGCACCTTCGGTGGTGAGGGCACAGATACGCAGTATTTT
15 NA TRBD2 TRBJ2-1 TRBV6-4 CASSLLAGGHNEQFF TGTGCCAGCAGTCTCCTAGCGGGAGGGCATAATGAGCAGTTCTTC
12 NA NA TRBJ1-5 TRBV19 CASSWDTGAQHF TGTGCCAGTAGTTGGGATACAGGTGCCCAGCATTTT
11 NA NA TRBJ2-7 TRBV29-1 CSVGGGYEQYF TGCAGCGTGGGAGGCGGCTACGAGCAGTACTTC
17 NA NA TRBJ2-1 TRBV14 CASSQALLADRYNEQFF TGTGCCAGCAGCCAAGCCTTATTAGCGGACCGGTACAATGAGCAGTTCTTC
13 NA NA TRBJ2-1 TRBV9 CASSAQPGNEQFF TGTGCCAGCAGCGCACAACCAGGGAATGAGCAGTTCTTC
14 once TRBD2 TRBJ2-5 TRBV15 CATSPREGRETQYF TGTGCCACCAGTCCGCGGGAGGGGCGGGAGACCCAGTACTTC
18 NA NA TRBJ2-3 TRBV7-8 CASSLATRGASSTDTQYF TGTGCCAGCAGCTTAGCGACCCGAGGAGCGAGTAGCACAGATACGCAGTATTTT
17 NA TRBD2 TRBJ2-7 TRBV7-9 CASSLTPGGNIRYEQYF TGTGCCAGCAGCTTAACCCCGGGAGGGAATATACGCTACGAGCAGTACTTC
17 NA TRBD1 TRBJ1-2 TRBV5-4 CASTPSGQGAYGGGYTF TGTGCCAGCACCCCGTCGGGACAGGGGGCCTACGGCGGTGGCTACACCTTC
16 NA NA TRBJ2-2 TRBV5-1 CASSSRWQGQPGELFF TGCGCCAGCAGCTCCAGGTGGCAGGGACAACCCGGGGAGCTGTTTTTT
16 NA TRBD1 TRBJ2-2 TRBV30 CAWSLRGTGITGELFF TGTGCCTGGAGTCTCCGCGGGACAGGGATCACCGGGGAGCTGTTTTTT
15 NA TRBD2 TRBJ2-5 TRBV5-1 CASSLGLAGEETQYF TGCGCCAGCAGCTTGGGACTAGCGGGAGAAGAGACCCAGTACTTC
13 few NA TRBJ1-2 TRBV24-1 CATSDSGSSGYTF TGTGCCACCAGTGATTCCGGGTCCTCGGGCTACACCTTC
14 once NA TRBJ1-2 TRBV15 CATSISQGGYGYTF TGTGCCACCAGCATTTCCCAGGGAGGGTATGGCTACACCTTC
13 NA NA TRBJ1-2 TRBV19 CASRRGSNYGYTF TGTGCCAGCCGCCGGGGTAGTAACTATGGCTACACCTTC
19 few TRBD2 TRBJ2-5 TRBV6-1 CASSEALAGVELWQETQYF TGTGCCAGCAGTGAAGCCCTAGCGGGAGTCGAATTGTGGCAAGAGACCCAGTACTTC
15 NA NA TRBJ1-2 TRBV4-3 CASSQTGWRNYGYTF TGCGCCAGCAGCCAGACAGGTTGGAGGAACTATGGCTACACCTTC
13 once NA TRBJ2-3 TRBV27 CASSLMTSDTQYF TGTGCCAGCAGTCTAATGACTTCAGATACGCAGTATTTT
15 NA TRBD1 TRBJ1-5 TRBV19 CASSIGQVHNQPQHF TGTGCCAGTAGTATCGGACAGGTGCACAATCAGCCCCAGCATTTT